This record covers a single T cell receptor (beta chain). Its binding antigen is unknown. Base qualities are not provided; no much larger clone lies one nucleotide away. The data are from a study of control samples from healthy donors and cancer patients (dated by TCRdb to about 2020). The CDR3 holds 15 amino acids from the cysteine to the phenylalanine. Of all the DNA, just the CDR3 is kept, 45 bases in frame from base 1. Reading the germline V gene gives CDR1 SGHRS and CDR2 YFSETQ. The germline V and J ends show losses of 5 bases and 3 bases respectively, and no gene match explains 9 bases of the junction. Library creation used the immunoSEQ multiplex PCR assay. Imported from immuneACCESS, the table was reduced by TCRdb to in-frame sequences with V and J called. These copies leave out some clones; in studies compared against another copy, an unresolved V gene accounts for under half, and the cause of the remainder is not known. Across this sample there are about 410,000 clones, with 80% to 95% seen only once. Of the sample, more than 6% is held by the ten largest clones.

Here the chain combines TRBV5-1 and TRBJ1-1; TRBD1 lines up with 8 middle nucleotides. Sequences were obtained from PBMCs. The receptor was isolated from a man in his forties with head and neck cancer. Here is the DNA: TGCGCCAGCAGATTAATGGACAGGGCGGACACTGAAGCTTTCTTT. Translated, it reads CASRLMDRADTEAFF.